This T cell receptor beta chain was captured by sequencing in a study of cytomegalovirus exposure and HLA in healthy donors. Study-wide results and caveats: Immune exposure was documented only through CMV serostatus. It was likely that a cluster of highly shared sequence variants was a sequencing artifact. TCR beta chains numbering approximately 150 were designated cytomegalovirus-associated. Across donors, presence/absence analyses took sequencing depth to be roughly uniform.

PCR was performed using 60 Vbeta and 13 Jbeta primers. This table comes from immunoSEQ multiplex PCR, and its TCRdb copy is limited to in-frame clones, with some not included. The profile covers around 140,000 clones, with around four fifths appearing a single time and roughly 7% taken by the ten largest. The CDR3 runs to 17 residues. The V end was cut by 5 bases, the J end by 7 bases, with 26 bases between. CDR1 and CDR2 from the germline V gene are SGHTA and FQGNSA. Worth noting for this clone: Its antigen is currently unknown.

Sequenced input: PBMCs. The rearrangement links TRBV7-2 to TRBJ1-2; maybe TRBD1 (6 bases). This TCR derives from a male donor in good health and CMV-seronegative. The CDR3 loop is CASSAAFVQGSKGGYTF. CDR3 bases: TGTGCCAGCAGCGCAGCCTTTGTTCAGGGGTCGAAGGGTGGCTACACCTTC.